Below are 29 T cell receptor beta chains sequenced from a single sample in a study of blood T cell repertoires in COVID-19. Method: immunoSEQ multiplex PCR; TCRdb's copy keeps in-frame clones and lacks some. Here the sample spans 70,000 to 95,000 clones, 86% being singletons. Specimen: peripheral blood. Every receptor here comes from a human donor in a cohort sampled during active COVID-19.

This chain uses TRBV18 with TRBJ2-7, with 8 bases lining up with TRBD2. Germline V gene lookup returns CDR1 KGHSH and CDR2 LQKENI. The CDR3 sequence is 15 residues long. V lost 3 bases to trimming and J lost 7 bases; unmatched junction nucleotides: 11. The CDR3 DNA follows: TGTGCCAGCTCACCGTCTCGGCCGGGAGGGCAAGAGCAGTACTTC. As protein: CASSPSRPGGQEQYF.

The chain carries TRBV7-3 and TRBJ2-7; 7 bases are a match to TRBD1. The CDR3 is 13 amino acids. The V and J ends lost 1 base and 3 bases, in that order; junction bases with no gene match: 0. Looked up from germline, CDR1 is SGHTA and CDR2 is FQGTGA. In DNA form, the CDR3 reads TGTGCCAGCAGCTTAAACAGGGGCTACGAGCAGTACTTC. This encodes CASSLNRGYEQYF.

The table lists this clone with a count of one. The CDR3 coding sequence is TGTGCCAGCAGACAGGGGGCGGTTGGAAACACCATATATTTT. Translated, it gives CASRQGAVGNTIYF. The chain is built from TRBV6-5 and TRBJ1-3, with 9 bases lining up with TRBD1. Trimming took 6 bases from V and 3 from J; bases not matched to a gene: 3. CDR1 is MNHEY, CDR2 SVGAGI, per germline. The CDR3 loop spans 14 amino acids.

This clone showed up just a few times. V and J are TRBV19 and TRBJ1-5, with D maybe TRBD1 (6 bases). V lost 5 bases, J lost 3 bases, and 17 bases lay in between. The CDR3 spans 16 residues. Germline CDR1 is LNHDA and CDR2 is SQIVND (reference sequence). CDR3 sequence: CASSGEAGAYNQPQHF. The CDR3 coding sequence is TGTGCCAGTAGTGGCGAGGCAGGGGCCTACAATCAGCCCCAGCATTTT.

This clone was picked up one time. The V and J genes are TRBV25-1 and TRBJ1-4, with D maybe TRBD1 (5 bases). V lost 1 base to trimming and J lost 2 bases, with 14 bases between them. CDR3 length: 17 residues. Germline V gene sequence: CDR1 MGHDK, CDR2 SYGVNS. This chain's CDR3 is CASSELWAGRTNEKLFF. In nucleotides, the CDR3 is TGTGCCAGCAGTGAATTATGGGCGGGGCGCACTAATGAAAAACTGTTTTTT.

V and J are TRBV29-1 and TRBJ2-3; maybe TRBD2 (6 bases). V was pared by 4 bases and J by 2 bases, with 13 bases between. This CDR3 is built from 14 residues. Germline V gene data show CDR1 as SQVTM and CDR2 as ANQGSEA. The CDR3, as DNA: TGCAGCGTTGGGGCGGGGCCGCTCACAGATACGCAGTATTTT. This sequence encodes CSVGAGPLTDTQYF.

The chain joins TRBV6-2 or TRBV6-3 to TRBJ2-2; D may be TRBD2 (6 bases). Germline assignment: CDR1 MNHEY and CDR2 SVGEGT. The CDR3 loop spans 14 amino acids. The V end lost 2 bases, the J end lost 4 bases, and 8 bases lay between the germline ends. DNA for the CDR3: TGTGCCAGCAGTTACCCGACTAGCACCGGGGAGCTGTTTTTT. This translates into CASSYPTSTGELFF.

DNA for the CDR3: TGTGCCAGCTCACCACCCCAGGGGCTCTACTATGGCTACACCTTC. Translating gives CASSPPQGLYYGYTF. J is TRBJ1-2 and V is TRBV18; D is possibly TRBD1 (6 bases). CDR1 is KGHSH and CDR2 is LQKENI in the germline V gene. The CDR3 runs 15 residues. V was cut by 0 bases and J by 3 bases, with 11 bases left in between.

V and J are TRBV5-6 and TRBJ2-3, with 9 bases fitting TRBD2. The CDR3 length is 15 residues. V shed 0 bases and J 4 bases; nucleotides not matched to a gene: 3. Germline assignment: CDR1 SGHDT and CDR2 YYEEEE. The CDR3: CASSLGAGGADTQYF. The CDR3 region has the DNA TGTGCCAGCAGCTTGGGAGCGGGAGGAGCAGATACGCAGTATTTT.

V gene TRBV2 combines with J gene TRBJ2-7; the D gene is possibly TRBD2 (5 bases). CDR1 is SNHLY and CDR2 is FYNNEI in the germline V gene. The CDR3 runs to 12 residues. The V end lost 6 bases, the J end lost 3 bases, and 9 bases lay between the germline ends. This chain's CDR3 is CASRYRDYEQYF. In nucleotides, the CDR3 is TGTGCCAGCAGATACCGGGACTACGAGCAGTACTTC. The complete variable domain, with remaining parts taken from reference TRBV2 and TRBJ2-7, reads EPEVTQTPSHQVTQMGQEVILRCVPISNHLYFYWYRQILGQKVEFLVSFYNNEISEKSEIFDDQFSVERPDGSNFTLKIRSTKLEDSAMYFCASRYRDYEQYFGPGTRLTVT.

The chain recombines TRBV30 with TRBJ1-5; 8 positions agree with TRBD1. J lost 2 bases, V lost 5 bases, and 5 bases had no gene match. This CDR3 has 14 amino acids. CDR1 is GTSNPN and CDR2 is SVGIG in the germline V gene (reference sequence). CDR3 in amino acids: CAWSDRAGNQPQHF. CDR3 coding DNA: TGTGCCTGGTCGGACAGGGCGGGCAATCAGCCCCAGCATTTT.

This chain uses TRBV7-9 with TRBJ1-2; 7 bases align to TRBD1. The CDR3 extends over 15 amino acids. Germline values: CDR1 SEHNR, CDR2 FQNEAQ (reference sequence). V lost 5 bases, J lost 4 bases, and 10 bases stayed unmatched. The CDR3 is CASSTIRGTTYGYTF. CDR3 DNA sequence: TGTGCCAGCAGCACAATCAGGGGGACCACCTATGGCTACACCTTC.

This clone was seen just once. The V and J genes are TRBV6-1 and TRBJ1-4, with a possible D match to TRBD1 (5 bases). The CDR3 covers 16 residues. Looked up from germline, CDR1 is MNHNS and CDR2 is SASEGT. The V and J ends lost 1 base and 4 bases respectively, with 13 bases between them. The CDR3 sequence is CASSEGAGRSNEKLFF. Written as DNA, the CDR3 is TGTGCCAGCAGTGAAGGGGCAGGGCGTAGTAATGAAAAACTGTTTTTT.

The chain combines TRBV7-8 with TRBJ1-1, with D possibly matching TRBD1 (6 bases). Germline V lookup: CDR1 SGHVS, CDR2 FQNEAQ. The CDR3 covers 14 residues. V was shortened by 5 bases and J by 3 bases, with 13 bases between the two germline ends. Here the CDR3 reads CASSHRVGDTEAFF. The CDR3 DNA sequence: TGTGCCAGCAGCCACAGGGTGGGTGACACTGAAGCTTTCTTT.

The gene calls are TRBV6-1 and TRBJ2-7, with 9 bases identical to TRBD1. In germline, CDR1 is MNHNS, CDR2 SASEGT. With V trimmed by 3 bases and J by 2 bases, 2 bases remained unmatched. This CDR3 contains 14 residues. CDR3 coding DNA: TGTGCCAGCAGTGAGGGGACAGGGACCTACGAGCAGTACTTC. The encoded protein is CASSEGTGTYEQYF.

V and J are TRBV28 and TRBJ1-4, with TRBD1 identical over 8 bases. The CDR3 has 14 residues. The junction had 9 bases not matched to a gene; V was cut back by 7 bases and J by 8 bases. From germline, CDR1 is MDHEN and CDR2 SYDVKM. In DNA, the CDR3 is TGTGCCAGCATGGGGGGGACAGGTGGGGAAAAACTGTTTTTT. Translating gives CASMGGTGGEKLFF.

The chain uses TRBV7-2 and TRBJ2-7; perhaps TRBD1 as D (5 bases). This CDR3 spans 14 amino acids. V lost 2 bases and J 2 bases, leaving 10 bases between the germline ends. Germline assignment: CDR1 SGHTA and CDR2 FQGNSA. CDR3 sequence: CASSLNRRTYEQYF. CDR3 bases: TGTGCCAGCAGCTTAAACAGGCGAACCTACGAGCAGTACTTC.

This chain connects TRBV21-1 to TRBJ2-4; TRBD2, the table's D call, lacks a check against the DNA. TRBV21-1 is listed as a pseudogene. This CDR3 contains 20 residues. The CDR3 loop reads CASRAMCGREEPLAKNIQYF. The CDR3 bases are TGTGCCAGCAGGGCGATGTGTGGGCGGGAGGAACCTCTAGCCAAAAACATTCAGTACTTC.

The V gene is TRBV18, the J gene TRBJ1-2, with 8 bases lining up with TRBD1. Germline V CDR1 and CDR2: KGHSH, LQKENI. The CDR3 length is 14 residues. V was pared by 2 bases and J by 6 bases, with 5 bases of the junction left unmatched. Here the CDR3 reads CASSPDQDRDGYTF. CDR3 coding DNA: TGTGCCAGCTCACCAGATCAGGACAGGGATGGCTACACCTTC.

The rearrangement links TRBV7-8 to TRBJ1-1; TRBD1 is a possible D gene (5 bases). The V gene's germline CDR1 is SGHVS and CDR2 FQNEAQ. The CDR3 consists of 13 residues. Trimming stripped 3 bases from V and 4 bases from J, with 9 bases between. The CDR3, as DNA: TGTGCCAGCAGCTTCGGACAAGCCACTGAAGCTTTCTTT. Residues: CASSFGQATEAFF. The full variable domain, its missing parts supplied by reference TRBV7-8 and TRBJ1-1, is GAGVSQSPRYKVAKRGQDVALRCDPISGHVSLFWYQQALGQGPEFLTYFQNEAQLDKSGLPSDRFFAERPEGSVSTLKIQRTQQEDSAVYLCASSFGQATEAFFGQGTRLTVV.

This clone was detected a few times. The chain uses TRBV5-6 and TRBJ2-2; D not certain. Trimming pared 0 bases from V and 5 bases from J, leaving 5 bases between. CDR3 length equals 13 residues. The germline gives CDR1 SGHDT, CDR2 YYEEEE. The CDR3 here is CASSLDLTGELFF. For the CDR3, the DNA is TGTGCCAGCAGCTTGGATCTGACCGGGGAGCTGTTTTTT.

The chain carries TRBV5-4 and TRBJ2-5; possible D gene TRBD1, 5 bases. Germline V lookup: CDR1 SGHNT, CDR2 YYREEE (reference sequence). This CDR3 region has 16 residues. V lost 2 bases and J lost 2, with 16 bases in between. The chain's CDR3 is CASSLGRGSHQETQYF. The DNA of the CDR3 is TGTGCCAGCAGCTTAGGAAGGGGTTCACATCAAGAGACCCAGTACTTC.

The chain uses TRBV19 and TRBJ2-1, with D perhaps TRBD1 (6 bases). The CDR3 extends over 13 amino acids. V was pared by 5 bases and J by 4 bases, with 9 bases between. Germline CDR1 LNHDA, CDR2 SQIVND (reference sequence). The CDR3 sequence is CASSPTGYNEQFF. The CDR3 DNA is TGTGCCAGTAGTCCTACAGGGTACAATGAGCAGTTCTTC.

The V gene is TRBV28, the J gene TRBJ2-2; possibly TRBD2 for D (5 bases). The CDR3 sequence is 13 residues long. Per germline, CDR1 MDHEN and CDR2 SYDVKM. The V and J ends lost 7 bases and 6 bases respectively, with 12 bases between them. The CDR3 is CASTPGISGELFF. DNA of the CDR3: TGTGCCAGCACCCCGGGAATTTCCGGGGAGCTGTTTTTT.

This clone was recorded only once. This rearrangement joins TRBV13 to TRBJ1-2; unclear D gene. The length of the CDR3 is 14 residues. Per the germline V gene, CDR1 is PRHDT and CDR2 is FYEKMQ (reference sequence). V lost 5 bases, J lost 8 bases, and 18 bases lay in between. CDR3 nucleotide sequence: TGTGCCAGCAGCGCGGGATCCCAGAGTTACGGCTACACCTTC. It yields the protein CASSAGSQSYGYTF.

The chain uses TRBV5-1 and TRBJ2-5, with D possibly matching TRBD1 (8 bases). The CDR3 totals 13 residues. The germline gives CDR1 SGHRS, CDR2 YFSETQ. Deletions cut 5 bases from V and 4 bases from J, with 12 bases between. Here the CDR3 reads CASSTGGGETQYF. The DNA for the CDR3 is TGCGCCAGCAGTACAGGGGGGGGAGAGACCCAGTACTTC.

This clone was seen once. The rearrangement uses TRBV11-2 and TRBJ2-7; 8 bases are a match to TRBD1. The germline CDR1 and CDR2 sequences are SGHAT and FQNNGV. V lost 3 bases to trimming and J lost 1 base; unmatched junction nucleotides: 5. This CDR3 is built from 15 residues. CDR3 region: CASSLMGQESYEQYF. The CDR3 coding sequence is TGTGCCAGCAGCTTGATGGGACAGGAGTCCTACGAGCAGTACTTC.

The chain has TRBV10-3 and TRBJ2-3; 8 positions match TRBD1. CDR1 and CDR2 (germline): ENHRY, SYGVKD. The length of the CDR3 is 14 residues. V trimming: 3 bases; J trimming: 4 bases; junction bases outside the gene matches: 3. CDR3 bases: TGTGCCATCAGTGACAGGGGGCATGCAGATACGCAGTATTTT. Amino acids: CAISDRGHADTQYF.

The V and J genes are TRBV20-1 and TRBJ2-7; TRBD1 aligns across 9 bases. This CDR3 is built from 14 residues. V lost 3 bases and J lost 6; bases outside the gene matches: 9. Germline V gives CDR1 DFQATT, CDR2 SNEGSKA (reference sequence). CDR3 sequence (DNA): TGCAGTGCTAGTAAACCGGGACAGGGTTTCGAGCAGTACTTC. Translating it yields CSASKPGQGFEQYF.